Listed here are 6 T cell receptor beta chains from one sample, sequenced in a study of blood T cell repertoires in COVID-19. TCRdb keeps only in-frame clones here, not all; method: immunoSEQ multiplex PCR. This table has some 150,000 clones, 60% to 85% appearing once. Sequencing used peripheral blood. The receptor set was obtained from an elderly man with acute or convalescent COVID-19.

The genes are TRBV4-3 and TRBJ2-7, with no clear D. The germline CDR1 and CDR2 sequences are LGHNA and YSLEER. This CDR3 comprises 15 residues. Deletions cut 11 bases from V and 2 bases from J, with 22 bases between. CDR3 DNA: TGCGCCCCATACGGGTCGCGGCCCTCCACCTACGAGCAGTACTTC. Its protein product is CAPYGSRPSTYEQYF.

The J gene is TRBJ2-2, the V gene TRBV7-2; possible D gene TRBD2, 5 bases. V lost 2 bases to trimming and J lost 2 bases, with 9 bases between them. CDR3 length equals 15 residues. Germline-derived CDR1 and CDR2 are SGHTA and FQGNSA. The CDR3 sequence: CASSLYRGNTGELFF. CDR3 nucleotide sequence: TGTGCCAGCAGCTTATATCGGGGAAACACCGGGGAGCTGTTTTTT.

This clone was seen a few times. The chain uses TRBV11-2 and TRBJ2-7; TRBD1 is a possible D gene (5 bases). V lost 5 bases, J lost 2 bases, and 10 bases lay in between. This CDR3 is built from 13 residues. Germline V gene sequence: CDR1 SGHAT, CDR2 FQNNGV. Here the CDR3 DNA reads TGTGCCAGCAGCACAGACAGAACCTACGAGCAGTACGTC. This gives the protein CASSTDRTYEQYV.

The V gene is TRBV7-9, the J gene TRBJ1-2; no firm D call. V lost 1 base, J lost 2 bases, and 8 bases lay in between. The CDR3 consists of 14 residues. Germline CDR1 is SEHNR and CDR2 is FQNEAQ (reference sequence). CDR3 residues: CASSLGQMNYGYTF. Here the CDR3 DNA reads TGTGCCAGCAGCTTAGGACAAATGAACTATGGCTACACCTTC.

The chain couples TRBV5-4 to TRBJ2-5; tentative D call: TRBD2 (6 bases). V was cut by 4 bases and J by 2 bases, with 12 bases left in between. The CDR3 consists of 14 residues. Germline values: CDR1 SGHNT, CDR2 YYREEE (reference sequence). The DNA of the CDR3 is TGTGCCAGCAGCCAGGACTACCAACAAGAGACCCAGTACTTC. This sequence encodes CASSQDYQQETQYF. The entire variable domain, with the rest obtained from reference TRBV5-4 and TRBJ2-5, is as follows: ETGVTQSPTHLIKTRGQQVTLRCSSQSGHNTVSWYQQALGQGPQFIFQYYREEENGRGNFPPRFSGLQFPNYSSELNVNALELDDSALYLCASSQDYQQETQYFGPGTRLLVL.

The chain links TRBV30 to TRBJ1-4; D gene ambiguous. Germline CDR1 is GTSNPN and CDR2 is SVGIG (reference sequence). V lost 3 bases to trimming and J lost 0 bases, with 11 bases between them. There are 15 residues in the CDR3. CDR3 DNA: TGTGCCTGGAGGCCCAGGATTGCAACTAATGAAAAACTGTTTTTT. Protein product: CAWRPRIATNEKLFF.